This record looks at one TCR beta chain sequence and its context. As yet, its antigen is unknown. This sample stems from a study of T cells in tumors after PD-1 blockade. Overall study context: Patients had no prior checkpoint blockade, systemic immunosuppressants, or anti-cancer therapy within 4 weeks. During anti-PD-1 treatment, some patients continued daily vismodegib 150 mg. Points from the study as a whole: Some novel exhausted tumor clones appeared in pre-treatment blood, suggesting peripheral recruitment.

The repertoire was sequenced with immunoSEQ multiplex PCR; TCRdb's copy has only in-frame clones and lacks some. The sample yields about 47,000 clones, roughly three quarters seen once. The CDR3 runs 13 residues. V was pared by 6 bases and J by 1 base, with 9 bases between. Germline V gene lookup returns CDR1 MNHEY and CDR2 SVGAGI. This chain connects TRBV6-5 to TRBJ1-1; no clear D gene. The source was PBMCs, collected before anti-PD-1 treatment. This TCR derives from a human donor with basal cell carcinoma. In nucleotides, the CDR3 is TGTGCCAGCAGCCACAAGGGGAACACTGAAGCTTTCTTT. Protein sequence: CASSHKGNTEAFF.